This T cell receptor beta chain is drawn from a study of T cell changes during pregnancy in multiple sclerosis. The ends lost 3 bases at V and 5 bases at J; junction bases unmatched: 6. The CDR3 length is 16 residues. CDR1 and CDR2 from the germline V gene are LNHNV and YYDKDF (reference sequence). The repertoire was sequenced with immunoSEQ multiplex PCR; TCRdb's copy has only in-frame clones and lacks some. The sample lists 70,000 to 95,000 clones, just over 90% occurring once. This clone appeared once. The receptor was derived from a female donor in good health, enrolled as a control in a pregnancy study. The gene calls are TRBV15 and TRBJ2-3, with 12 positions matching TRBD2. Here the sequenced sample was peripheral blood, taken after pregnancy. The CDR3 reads CATSSRLAGVRDTQYF. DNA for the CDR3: TGTGCCACCAGCAGCAGACTAGCGGGAGTTAGAGATACGCAGTATTTT.